Listed here is a single TCR beta chain. Sequencing was performed with immunoSEQ multiplex PCR; in TCRdb, only in-frame clones are kept and a portion is missing. The sample lists roughly 87,000 clones, about 91% occurring once. This specimen comes from a study of blood T cell repertoires in COVID-19. About the study: T cells, B-cell-depleted T cells, or PBMCs provided the cDNA or gDNA that served as material.

Germline V gene lookup returns CDR1 SGHTA and CDR2 FQGNSA. The CDR3 is 17 amino acids. With 3 bases clipped from V and 4 bases from J, the junction kept 9 bases outside the gene matches. The rearrangement links TRBV7-2 to TRBJ2-7, with 13 bases identical to TRBD2. Sequenced sample: peripheral blood. The receptor was isolated from a man in his sixties with acute or convalescent COVID-19. CDR3 in DNA: TGTGCCAGCAGCTTCGGACTAGCGGGGGCTTTAGCTTACGAGCAGTACTTC. Translating gives CASSFGLAGALAYEQYF.